This section outlines one T cell receptor beta chain sequence together with its context. The entry originates in a study of blood T cell repertoires in COVID-19. Study-level background: The United States, Italy and Spain supplied acute and convalescent COVID-19 samples. Nucleic acid was either cDNA or gDNA, and it came from T cells, B-cell-depleted T cells, or PBMCs.

The germline gives CDR1 SQVTM, CDR2 ANQGSEA. V trimming: 5 bases; J trimming: 0 bases; junction bases outside the gene matches: 1. The CDR3 has 13 residues. Original methodology: Scientists estimated how many nucleated cells there were by amplifying reference gene primers. Assay used: immunoSEQ multiplex PCR; TCRdb lists only in-frame clones, some missing. D and trimming come from the DNA, and the V and J calls and clone size come from that table. The data show about 130,000 clones, around three quarters seen once. The chain employs TRBV29-1 and TRBJ2-3; 8 bases fit TRBD2. What was sequenced was peripheral blood. The origin of this receptor is a human donor in a cohort sampled during active COVID-19. As DNA, the CDR3 is TGCAGCGTTTTAGCGGGGAGCACAGATACGCAGTATTTT. Protein product: CSVLAGSTDTQYF.